This TCR beta chain was captured in a study of shared clonotypes between healthy human individuals. General study points: With few donors, the genetic and exposure-history diversity represented was limited.

Per the germline V gene, CDR1 is MNHNS and CDR2 is SASEGT. The CDR3 spans 14 residues. Trimming removed 5 bases at V and 1 base at J, with 10 bases between. With regard to this clone: Its antigen is not identified.

Donors were healthy HIV-negative adults without recently reported acute infections or vaccinations. Every contributor of samples was a Caucasian grown-up residing in Nashville, Tennessee. Sequencing was performed with immunoSEQ multiplex PCR; in TCRdb, only in-frame clones are kept and a portion is missing. The table lists roughly 500,000 clones, around 79% of them singletons. The sequence was collected from a woman between 40 and 55 years old in good health. Some clones in this sample may be carry-over from other donors' samples. The chain has TRBV6-1 and TRBJ2-3; D is unclear. Sequencing was done on a sample of PBMCs. CDR3: CASSPGRGTDTQYF. CDR3 DNA sequence: TGTGCCAGCAGTCCTGGACGAGGCACAGATACGCAGTATTTT.